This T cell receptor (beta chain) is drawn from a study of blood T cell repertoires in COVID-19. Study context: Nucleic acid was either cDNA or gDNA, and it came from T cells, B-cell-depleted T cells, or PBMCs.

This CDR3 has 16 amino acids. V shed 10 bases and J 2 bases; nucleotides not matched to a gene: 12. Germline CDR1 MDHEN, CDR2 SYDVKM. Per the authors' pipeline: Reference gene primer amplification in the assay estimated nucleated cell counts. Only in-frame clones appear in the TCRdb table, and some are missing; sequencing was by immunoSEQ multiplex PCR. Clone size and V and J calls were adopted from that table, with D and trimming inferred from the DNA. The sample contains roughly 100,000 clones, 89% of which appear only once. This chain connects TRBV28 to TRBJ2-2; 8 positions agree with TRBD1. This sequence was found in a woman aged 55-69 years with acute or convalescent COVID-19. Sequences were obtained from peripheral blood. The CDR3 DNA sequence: TGTGCCACTAGACGGGCGACAGGGGTTAACACCGGGGAGCTGTTTTTT. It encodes CATRRATGVNTGELFF.